These 12 T cell receptor beta chains share one sample of origin, sequenced in a study of shared clonotypes between healthy human individuals. Sequencing was performed with immunoSEQ multiplex PCR; in TCRdb, only in-frame clones are kept and a portion is missing. The data contain some 470,000 clones, 60% to 85% of them singletons. The sample was PBMCs. The receptors here all came from a middle-aged woman in good health. Some clones in this sample may be carry-over from other donors' samples.

The chain couples TRBV30 to TRBJ2-1; 10 bases are a match to TRBD2. Per the germline V gene, CDR1 is GTSNPN and CDR2 is SVGIG (reference sequence). V lost 5 bases, J lost 8 bases, and 12 bases stayed unmatched. The length of the CDR3 is 15 residues. The CDR3: CAWAVGLAGVYEQFF. Here the CDR3 DNA reads TGTGCCTGGGCGGTGGGGCTAGCGGGAGTCTATGAGCAGTTCTTC.

This sequence joins TRBV5-1 and TRBJ2-1; D may match TRBD1 or TRBD2 (5 bases each). V lost 0 bases and J lost 10, with 14 bases in between. The CDR3 runs to 14 residues. CDR1 and CDR2 from the germline V gene are SGHRS and YFSETQ. The CDR3 reads CASSLAGANTEQFF. CDR3 in DNA: TGCGCCAGCAGCTTGGCCGGGGCCAACACGGAGCAGTTCTTC. The full variable domain, in which reference TRBV5-1 and TRBJ2-1 provide the parts outside the CDR3, is KAGVTQTPRYLIKTRGQQVTLSCSPISGHRSVSWYQQTPGQGLQFLFEYFSETQRNKGNFPGRFSGRQFSNSRSEMNVSTLELGDSALYLCASSLAGANTEQFFGPGTRLTVL.

The genes are TRBV18 and TRBJ1-2; 7 bases are shared with TRBD1. The CDR3 totals 13 residues. Germline CDR1 is KGHSH and CDR2 is LQKENI. The V and J ends lost 4 bases and 6 bases, in that order; junction bases with no gene match: 5. CDR3 sequence: CASSQGARDGYTF. As DNA, the CDR3 is TGTGCCAGCTCACAGGGGGCTAGGGATGGCTACACCTTC.

CDR3 nucleotides: TGTGCCAGCAGTGAAAGTATAGACCTCGAGCAGTACTTC. Translated: CASSESIDLEQYF. The chain recombines TRBV2 with TRBJ2-7; D call uncertain. The V end was cut by 2 bases, the J end by 6 bases, with 11 bases between. This CDR3 spans 13 amino acids. Looked up from germline, CDR1 is SNHLY and CDR2 is FYNNEI.

CDR3 residues: CSVDTYIEETQYF. CDR3 in DNA: TGCAGCGTTGACACCTATATAGAAGAGACCCAGTACTTC. This chain joins TRBV29-1 and TRBJ2-5; D not resolved. The CDR3 is 13 amino acids. The V gene's germline CDR1 is SQVTM and CDR2 ANQGSEA. The V end lost 3 bases, the J end lost 3 bases, and 11 bases lay between the germline ends. The full variable domain, in which reference TRBV29-1 and TRBJ2-5 provide the parts outside the CDR3, is SAVISQKPSRDICQRGTSLTIQCQVDSQVTMMFWYRQQPGQSLTLIATANQGSEATYESGFVIDKFPISRPNLTFSTLTVSNMSPEDSSIYLCSVDTYIEETQYFGPGTRLLVL.

This sequence joins TRBV19 and TRBJ1-5; perhaps TRBD1 as D (5 bases). Trimming removed 7 bases at V and 0 bases at J, with 13 bases between. The germline CDR1 and CDR2 sequences are LNHDA and SQIVND (reference sequence). The CDR3 is 15 amino acids. The CDR3 here is CASTLGTASNQPQHF. CDR3 nucleotide sequence: TGTGCCAGTACTCTTGGGACGGCTAGCAATCAGCCCCAGCATTTT.

Turning to this clone: A far larger clone is off by one base, so a read error is likely. The identical CDR3 is also encoded by other nucleotide sequences in the sample. The chain recombines TRBV30 with TRBJ2-2; a possible D gene is TRBD2 (5 bases). The CDR3 runs 14 residues. Per the germline V gene, CDR1 is GTSNPN and CDR2 is SVGIG (reference sequence). In DNA form, the CDR3 reads TGTGCCTGGAGTGTACAACAGAACACCGGGGAGCTGTTTTTC. Residues: CAWSVQQNTGELFF. Combining the CDR3 with reference TRBV30 and TRBJ2-2 gives the whole variable domain SQTIHQWPATLVQPVGSPLSLECTVEGTSNPNLYWYRQAAGRGLQLLFYSVGIGQISSEVPQNLSASRPQDRQFILSSKKLLLSDSGFYLCAWSVQQNTGELFFGEGSRLTVL.

A remark on this clone: This same CDR3 is encoded by further DNA sequences in the sample. The chain couples TRBV11-2 to TRBJ2-1; weak D call: TRBD2 (5 bases). With 3 bases removed from V and 0 bases from J, the gap between germline ends came to 6 bases. This CDR3 comprises 14 residues. Germline loops: CDR1 SGHAT, CDR2 FQNNGV. DNA for the CDR3: TGTGCCAGCAGCTTGGGGAGCTCCTACAATGAGCAGTTCTTC. Residues: CASSLGSSYNEQFF.

This clone was observed many times. The chain couples TRBV28 to TRBJ1-1; no clear D gene. Germline-derived CDR1 and CDR2 are MDHEN and SYDVKM. The CDR3 runs 16 residues. The V and J ends lost 3 bases and 3 bases respectively, with 17 bases between them. CDR3 bases: TGTGCCAGCAGTTTGGAGTTTGGAAGGATCGACACTGAAGCTTTCTTT. This codes for CASSLEFGRIDTEAFF. Full variable domain (missing parts from reference TRBV28 and TRBJ1-1): DVKVTQSSRYLVKRTGEKVFLECVQDMDHENMFWYRQDPGLGLRLIYFSYDVKMKEKGDIPEGYSVSREKKERFSLILESASTNQTSMYLCASSLEFGRIDTEAFFGQGTRLTVV.

In the case of this clone: One end of the junction does not line up with germline, which may come from a read error. The chain employs TRBV7-7 and TRBJ2-3; 14 bases line up with TRBD2. The CDR3 is 17 residues long. Germline V gene sequence: CDR1 SSHAT, CDR2 FNYEAQ (reference sequence). DNA of the CDR3: TGTGCTAGCAGCCCCGGGACTAGCGGGAGTAGCACAGATACGCAGTATTTT. It codes for CASSPGTSGSSTDTQYF.

The V call is TRBV28, the J call TRBJ2-7, with 8 bases fitting TRBD1. Germline CDR1 is MDHEN and CDR2 is SYDVKM. The CDR3 has 15 residues. Unmatched junction bases numbered 8, after V lost 6 bases and J lost 1 base. For the CDR3, the DNA is TGTGCCAGCAGGCCCACCGGGACAGGTTCCTACGAGCAGTACTTC. This translates into CASRPTGTGSYEQYF. Full variable domain (remainder filled in from reference TRBV28 and TRBJ2-7): DVKVTQSSRYLVKRTGEKVFLECVQDMDHENMFWYRQDPGLGLRLIYFSYDVKMKEKGDIPEGYSVSREKKERFSLILESASTNQTSMYLCASRPTGTGSYEQYFGPGTRLTVT.

The chain uses TRBV13 and TRBJ2-7; the D is unclear. Germline CDR1 and CDR2: PRHDT and FYEKMQ (reference sequence). V was shortened by 5 bases and J by 4 bases, with 12 bases between the two germline ends. The CDR3 totals 13 residues. CDR3 in DNA: TGTGCCAGCAGCCCCCCTGACGTATACGAGCAGTACTTC. As protein: CASSPPDVYEQYF.